These 7 T cell receptor beta chains share one sample of origin, sequenced in a study of blood T cell repertoires in COVID-19. The repertoire was sequenced with immunoSEQ multiplex PCR; TCRdb's copy has only in-frame clones and lacks some. The top ten clones hold roughly 3.3% of a sample with roughly 350,000 clones, roughly 89% of them seen once. Specimen: peripheral blood. Receptors were obtained from a woman aged 18-29 years who had recovered from COVID-19.

V usage is TRBV9 and J usage is TRBJ1-4, with TRBD1 matching over 10 bases. Germline-derived CDR1 and CDR2 are SGDLS and YYNGEE. The CDR3 runs to 14 residues. V gave up 4 bases and J gave up 8 bases; unmatched junction bases: 5. CDR3 bases: TGTGCCAGCAGCCCCGGGACAGGGGTGGAAAAACTGTTTTTT. This codes for CASSPGTGVEKLFF.

The chain couples TRBV30 to TRBJ1-1; D possibly corresponds to TRBD1 (5 bases). The CDR3 is 13 amino acids. The germline V gene encodes CDR1 GTSNPN and CDR2 SVGIG (reference sequence). V lost 4 bases to trimming and J lost 10 bases, with 19 bases between them. The CDR3 nucleotides are TGTGCCTGGACCCCCCCCCAGGGTCTCGGAGCTTTCTTT. Translated, it gives CAWTPPQGLGAFF.

The chain joins TRBV21-1 to TRBJ2-1; TRBD2 is the table's D call and was not checked against the DNA. TRBV21-1 is a known pseudogene. This CDR3 spans 14 amino acids. The CDR3 spells CASSKASGYNEQFF. CDR3 DNA: TGTGCCAGCAGCAAAGCTAGCGGCTACAATGAGCAGTTCTTC.

This clone showed up just a few times. This chain links TRBV5-1 with TRBJ1-2; possible D gene TRBD1, 6 bases. The V gene lost 0 bases and the J gene lost 8 bases, with 17 bases spanning the gap. The CDR3 spans 15 residues. Germline CDR1 reads SGHRS; CDR2 reads YFSETQ. The CDR3 nucleotides are TGCGCCAGCAGCTTGGTCCCAGGGGATTATTACGGCTACACCTTC. Its protein is CASSLVPGDYYGYTF.

The chain joins TRBV27 to TRBJ1-1, with D possibly matching TRBD1 (5 bases). Germline CDR1 MNHEY, CDR2 SMNVEV (reference sequence). V was clipped by 7 bases and J by 11 bases, with 17 bases between them. This CDR3 has 12 residues. CDR3 residues: CASMAGGKWAFF. The DNA of the CDR3 is TGTGCCAGCATGGCGGGGGGGAAATGGGCTTTCTTT.

V and J are TRBV7-9 and TRBJ1-2, with D perhaps matching TRBD1 (5 bases). Germline CDR1 reads SEHNR; CDR2 reads FQNEAQ (reference sequence). The CDR3 covers 11 residues. The V end lost 6 bases, the J end lost 3 bases, and 5 bases lay between the germline ends. CDR3 loop: CASRGDYGYTF. CDR3 in DNA: TGTGCCAGCAGAGGGGACTATGGCTACACCTTC.

The J gene is TRBJ1-6, the V gene TRBV2; D ambiguous. V dropped 2 bases and J dropped 8 bases, with 10 bases sitting between them. Germline CDR1 and CDR2: SNHLY and FYNNEI. This CDR3 is 14 amino acids long. The CDR3 loop reads CASSEWARDSPLHF. For the CDR3, the DNA is TGTGCCAGCAGTGAATGGGCCCGAGATTCACCCCTCCACTTT.